Described below is a single TCR beta chain sequence and its context. Its antigen is currently not known. Base-call qualities are not available, and no considerably larger clone is one nucleotide away. Library method: the immunoSEQ multiplex PCR assay. For the multiplex PCR, a mixture combining 60 forward primers for TCR Vbeta segments and 13 reverse primers for TCR Jbeta segments was used. The CDR3 region of rearranged TCR beta genes was amplified from genomic DNA with a multiplex PCR assay. Amplified TCR beta libraries were sequenced as 87-base-pair reads on the Illumina HiSeq System. The original methods were these. A later analysis tallied tens of millions of unique TCR beta chains across the 666 repertoires, and 10 million to 11 million of those chains were shared by two or more donors. A nearest-neighbor algorithm error-corrected the raw reads and collapsed the reads into unique sequences, merging closely related sequences to remove PCR and sequencing errors. CDR3 sequences were aligned to IMGT reference sequences to assign V, D and J gene segments. For a sequence to be retained, a match of at least six nucleotides to both a V gene segment and a J gene segment was required. Rearrangements were called productive when the CDR3 lacked stop codons and stayed in frame with V and J; all others were non-productive. CDR3 was defined by IMGT convention, running from the second conserved V-encoded cysteine to the conserved J-encoded phenylalanine. The earlier analysis of about 560 of the donors excluded any sequence lacking an unambiguous match to a single V gene segment. An earlier analysis of 450 to 650 of the donors called V segments functional above 56.7% productive rearrangements and segregating when the between-donor standard deviation exceeded 5%. A statistical classification framework was built to diagnose cytomegalovirus status from the catalog of TCR beta chain sequences. V and J gene assignment, in a later analysis, came from comparing TCR nucleotide sequences with IMGT/GENE-DB human TR gene sequences. The TCRdist pipeline was used in a later analysis to assign CDR3 sequences and most-parsimonious VDJ recombination scenarios. In a later analysis, every TCR beta chain was defined by the combination of its CDR3 amino acid sequence and its V-gene family, and reads without a unique V-gene family were dropped. As a way to deal with suspected cross-contamination and a sequencing artifact, a later analysis dropped under 600 nucleotide sequences that were highly shared and had low generation probability. In a later analysis, a clonal expansion index was calculated for each public chain from normalized within-repertoire ranks of inferred template counts. A later analysis computed generation probabilities with a VDJ recombination model fitted to out-of-frame rearrangements, and checked the results against IGoR. In a later analysis, TCR-TCR, TCR-HLA and TCR-CMV co-occurrence was scored with hypergeometric tests, and a repertoire-size bias correction was applied to TCR pairs. To estimate false discovery rates, a later analysis permuted the HLA or CMV assignments 20 times. In a later analysis, co-occurring TCRs were grouped using DBSCAN, with TCRdist sequence similarity added in when clustering inside HLA-allele-positive subsets. Repertoires with fewer than 30,000 or more than 120,000 public chains were left out of co-occurrence clustering, as were about five repertoires with anomalous nucleotide sharing. TCRdb re-hosts the immuneACCESS table, in-frame sequences only. Its copies lack some clones; in the studies checked, an unresolved V gene accounts for under half of them, and the cause for the rest is not known. V and J calls and clone size are given by that table; D and trimming were obtained from the DNA. This sample comprises around 130,000 clones, approximately 80% of them detected only once. The top ten clonotypes cover under 7% of the sample.

This entry comes from a study of cytomegalovirus exposure and HLA in healthy donors (dated by TCRdb to 2017 to 2019). Describing the broader study: An earlier analysis of around 600 of the donors reported 250 to 350 Gb of sequence data and around 120 million unique TCR beta sequences from 150 million to 200 million T cells. The study was designed to test whether signatures of past pathogen exposure could be identified by cataloging public T cell receptors. The study profiled the T cell repertoires of about 720 subjects by immunosequencing and related them to cytomegalovirus serostatus. About 280 gigabases of sequencing data and around 80 million unique TCR sequences made up an early release that covered 500 to 650 HLA-typed donors. Class I and class II HLA loci were covered by the typing at four-digit resolution. To predict cytomegalovirus infection status, the study combined high-throughput TCR immunosequencing, statistical association of individual TCRs with disease status, and machine learning. Along with the roughly 700-subject first cohort, a separate validation cohort of more than 90 different subjects was used. About five DR-DQ haplotypes were treated as single units for association and clustering because of strong linkage in the cohort. Among roughly 400 genotyped donors of the cohort, an average of roughly 240,000 unique TCR beta nucleotide sequences were sequenced per donor, about a sixth of them non-productive. A later genetic analysis took genome-wide SNP genotypes for 398 of the 666 donors and used that subset as a discovery cohort. Rather than drawing on any new phenotypic data, the later analysis identified candidate immune exposures from TCR beta sequences and the way those sequences occurred across donors. Among the roughly 400 genotyped donors, more than 70% belonged to the genetic ancestry cluster associated with self-reported Caucasian donors. All discovery cohort repertoires had been generated using a single sequencing platform. Typing coverage varied by locus: roughly 629-640 donors for A, B, C, DRB1 and DQB1; approximately 520 for DQA1; approximately 610 for DPA1; roughly 470 for DPB1. An earlier analysis of 587 of the donors used high-throughput TCR beta sequencing to judge whether each TCR beta V gene segment behaved as functional or pseudogenic. A later analysis re-examined previously published TCR beta repertoires from more than 550 donors and added high-resolution HLA genotyping to investigate patterns of TCR occurrence. Donor age, sex, ethnicity and CMV serostatus were collected together with the repertoire data. Summary of the overall study and its limitations: Because the 87-base-pair reads could not distinguish some IMGT-functional V segments, including TRBV6-2 and TRBV6-3, those segments were excluded. An earlier analysis of 450 to 750 of the donors showed that most TCR beta V segments appeared in productive rearrangements either about 90% or about 30% of the time, which broadly matched IMGT annotations. It was suggested by the authors that the approach could potentially be generalized to other disease states and immunological phenotypes. Specific HLA alleles were associated with over 15,000 TCR beta sequences at a false discovery rate of 0.05 in a later analysis. Most TCR sequences were seen in very few donors, while some public TCRs were found in many individuals. CMV serostatus was the only immune exposure information available for the cohort. HLA typing was unavailable for some donors at each locus, so association tests used only the typed subset. In vitro tests confirmed that a few of the cytomegalovirus-associated TCR beta chains recognize cytomegalovirus antigens. Compared with the roughly 700-donor mean, donors in an Asian-associated ancestry cluster had fewer N-insertions in productive TCRs, according to a later genetic analysis. Several of the top co-occurrence clusters appeared to be linked to parvovirus B19, influenza, CMV and Epstein-Barr virus, according to a later analysis. In this cohort, only TCR beta chains were sequenced, and detectable features were limited by the absence of alpha or paired-chain data. A group of highly shared sequence variants was considered likely to be a technical artifact of the sequencing pipeline. A later analysis found that HLA-associated TCR beta chains were more clonally expanded and had lower generation probabilities than equally common non-associated chains. Cytomegalovirus status was reported to be diagnosed by the classifier with high specificity and sensitivity in both the original and validation cohorts. The study gave a list of about 170 TCR beta chains associated with cytomegalovirus. When HLA alleles, especially DR and DQ, strongly co-occurred, attributing TCR associations to individual alleles was difficult. In a later analysis, the rate of TCR association differed among HLA loci, with DRB1 alleles having the most associated TCRs and HLA-C alleles having the fewest. According to a later analysis, most CMV-associated TCR beta chains appeared to be HLA-restricted, and the HLA associations seemed to be driven largely by CMV exposure. In a later genetic analysis, a missense DCLRE1C variant was associated with V-gene and J-gene trimming of TCR beta chains, and the association was replicated in an independent cohort. A further reported finding was that TCR beta sequences accurately predicted the HLA-A and HLA-B alleles for most subjects in the first cohort. Over 15 rarely observed V segments, including chromosome 9 orphons, were excluded from the earlier analysis of approximately 600 of the donors because counts were too low. Linkage disequilibrium might explain the correlated functional status among segregating V segments, but an unknown experimental factor could not be excluded. Sequencing depth was assumed to be roughly uniform across donors in the presence/absence analyses, though that assumption may not hold.

The cysteine opens and the phenylalanine closes a CDR3 of 14 amino acids. The kept DNA is CDR3 alone, 42 bases in frame from the first base. Unmatched junction bases come to 9, with V trimmed by 6 bases and J by 7 bases. CDR1 MNHEY and CDR2 SVGAGI are derived from the germline V gene. The cohort was made up of about 610 healthy bone marrow donors. Cohort members were all nominally healthy when sampled, although unrecorded immune exposures were likely present. The donor tested CMV seropositive, placing the donor among the 250 to 300 seropositive members of the cohort. Every donor gave a peripheral blood sample, and the peripheral blood mononuclear cells from that sample were used for TCR beta sequencing. Genomic DNA was extracted from the blood cell samples with the Qiagen DNeasy Blood Extraction Kit.

The rearranged chain carries TRBV6-5 and TRBJ2-7; 10 bases in between match TRBD2. Specimen: PBMCs. This receptor was obtained from a woman in her forties in good health and CMV-seropositive. The DNA sequence follows: TGTGCCAGCAGACCTAGCGGGGGATCTCAAGAGCAGTACTTC. It encodes CASRPSGGSQEQYF.